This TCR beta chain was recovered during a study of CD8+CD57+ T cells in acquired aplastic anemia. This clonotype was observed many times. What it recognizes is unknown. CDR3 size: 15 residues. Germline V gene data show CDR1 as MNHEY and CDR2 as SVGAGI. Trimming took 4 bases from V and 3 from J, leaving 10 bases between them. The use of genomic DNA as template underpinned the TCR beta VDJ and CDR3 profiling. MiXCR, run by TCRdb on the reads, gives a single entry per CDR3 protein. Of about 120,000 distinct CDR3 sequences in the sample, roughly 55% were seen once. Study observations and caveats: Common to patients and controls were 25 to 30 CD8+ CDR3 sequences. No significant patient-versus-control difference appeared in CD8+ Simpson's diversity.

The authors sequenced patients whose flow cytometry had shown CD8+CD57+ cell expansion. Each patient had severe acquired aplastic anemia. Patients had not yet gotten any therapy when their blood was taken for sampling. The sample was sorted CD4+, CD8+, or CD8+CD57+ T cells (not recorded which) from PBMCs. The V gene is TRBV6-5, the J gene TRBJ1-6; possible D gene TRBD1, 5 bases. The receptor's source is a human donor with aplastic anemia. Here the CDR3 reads CASSWGEGYNSPLHF. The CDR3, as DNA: TGTGCCAGCAGTTGGGGGGAGGGCTATAATTCACCCCTCCACTTT.